These 21 T cell receptor beta chains originate from one sample sequenced in a study of control samples from healthy donors and cancer patients. The repertoire was sequenced with immunoSEQ multiplex PCR; TCRdb's copy has only in-frame clones and lacks some. Of 150,000 to 200,000 clones in the sample, around nine tenths were seen once. Sequenced: blood. These receptors came from a young man in good health.

Notes on this clone: The sample contains more than one DNA sequence encoding this CDR3. The rearrangement uses TRBV19 and TRBJ1-4; no clear D. Germline V gives CDR1 LNHDA, CDR2 SQIVND (reference sequence). The CDR3 contains 14 residues. V shed 3 bases and J shed 0 bases, with 5 bases lying between them. The CDR3 loop reads CASSITATNEKLFF. CDR3 sequence (DNA): TGTGCCAGTAGTATTACCGCAACTAATGAAAAACTGTTTTTT.

The chain is built from TRBV15 and TRBJ2-3; 12 nucleotides match TRBD2. This CDR3 is 17 amino acids long. Losses at the gene ends were 2 bases for V and 0 bases for J; bases not matched to a gene: 3. Per the germline V gene, CDR1 is LNHNV and CDR2 is YYDKDF (reference sequence). For the CDR3, the DNA is TGTGCCACCAGCAGAAAACTAGCGGGAGGAAGCACAGATACGCAGTATTTT. It encodes CATSRKLAGGSTDTQYF.

The V and J genes are TRBV19 and TRBJ1-3; D not resolved. CDR3 length: 14 residues. V lost 7 bases and J lost 0, with 10 bases in between. CDR1 LNHDA and CDR2 SQIVND come from the germline V gene (reference sequence). The CDR3 sequence is CASTEISSGNTIYF. The CDR3 bases are TGTGCCAGTACGGAGATAAGCTCTGGAAACACCATATATTTT. The full variable domain, rest sourced from reference TRBV19 and TRBJ1-3, is DGGITQSPKYLFRKEGQNVTLSCEQNLNHDAMYWYRQDPGQGLRLIYYSQIVNDFQKGDIAEGYSVSREKKESFPLTVTSAQKNPTAFYLCASTEISSGNTIYFGEGSWLTVV.

CDR3 DNA sequence: TGTGCCAGCTCACCGGAGAACACTGAAGCTTTCTTT. Translation gives CASSPENTEAFF. The chain carries TRBV18 and TRBJ1-1, with no clear D. V lost 3 bases and J 1 base, leaving 3 bases between the germline ends. Germline V CDR1 and CDR2: KGHSH, LQKENI. This CDR3 comprises 12 residues.

The chain recombines TRBV5-1 with TRBJ1-2; tentatively, D is TRBD1 (6 bases). Germline values: CDR1 SGHRS, CDR2 YFSETQ. CDR3 length equals 15 residues. Trimming cost V 4 bases and J 7 bases, with 20 bases left between them. The DNA of the CDR3 is TGCGCCAGCAGCCCCGAAACGGGGGGCCAGGGTGGCTACACCTTC. Its translation: CASSPETGGQGGYTF.

The chain joins TRBV11-2 to TRBJ1-1; D not resolved. In germline, CDR1 is SGHAT, CDR2 FQNNGV. The CDR3 has 11 amino acids. V gave up 1 base and J gave up 10 bases, with 7 bases separating them. The chain's CDR3 is CASSLGVVAFF. CDR3 nucleotides: TGTGCCAGCAGCTTAGGAGTGGTAGCTTTCTTT.

This chain joins TRBV5-1 and TRBJ2-1, with 8 bases that match TRBD1. This CDR3 region has 15 residues. CDR1 SGHRS and CDR2 YFSETQ come from the germline V gene. The trim removed 4 bases at V and 2 bases at J, leaving 5 bases unmatched. CDR3 DNA: TGCGCCAGCAGCCTCGGACAGGGTCCCTACAATGAGCAGTTCTTC. Its protein is CASSLGQGPYNEQFF. Combining the CDR3 with reference TRBV5-1 and TRBJ2-1 gives the whole variable domain KAGVTQTPRYLIKTRGQQVTLSCSPISGHRSVSWYQQTPGQGLQFLFEYFSETQRNKGNFPGRFSGRQFSNSRSEMNVSTLELGDSALYLCASSLGQGPYNEQFFGPGTRLTVL.

V gene TRBV5-1 combines with J gene TRBJ2-1, with 7 bases that match TRBD2. The germline V gene has CDR1 SGHRS and CDR2 YFSETQ. Unmatched junction bases numbered 3, after V lost 0 bases and J lost 0 bases. The CDR3 length is 16 residues. The CDR3 DNA sequence: TGCGCCAGCAGCTTGGCGGCGGGAGCCTCCTACAATGAGCAGTTCTTC. Protein product: CASSLAAGASYNEQFF.

Concerning this clone: The same CDR3 arises from other DNA sequences in this sample as well. The chain links TRBV28 to TRBJ1-5; the D gene is possibly TRBD1 (6 bases). CDR3 length equals 13 residues. Looked up from germline, CDR1 is MDHEN and CDR2 is SYDVKM. The ends were cut back, 2 bases at V and 7 bases at J, with 9 bases in the middle. In DNA form, the CDR3 reads TGTGCCAGCAGTTTAACAGGGACCCAGCCCCAGCATTTT. This encodes CASSLTGTQPQHF.

J is TRBJ2-2 and V is TRBV11-3; tentatively, D is TRBD1 or TRBD2 (5 bases each). The germline V and J ends were trimmed by 7 bases and 4 bases, with 19 bases remaining between them. CDR1 is SGHNT and CDR2 is YENEEA in the germline V gene. This CDR3 has 16 amino acids. The CDR3 nucleotides are TGTGCCAGCACCTACCTTTACGGGACCACCACCGGGGAGCTGTTTTTT. Translated: CASTYLYGTTTGELFF.

The V gene is TRBV2, the J gene TRBJ1-2; D is undetermined. Germline V gene data show CDR1 as SNHLY and CDR2 as FYNNEI. V shed 3 bases and J shed 0 bases, with 17 bases lying between them. CDR3 length equals 17 residues. The CDR3 DNA is TGTGCCAGCAGTGATATCTCGGCTGCACGCCCTAACTATGGCTACACCTTC. Translating gives CASSDISAARPNYGYTF.

Concerning this clone: Distinct nucleotide sequences in the sample also encode this CDR3. The J gene is TRBJ1-1, the V gene TRBV3-1 (or the pseudogene TRBV3-2); D is perhaps TRBD1 (6 bases). CDR1 and CDR2 (germline): LGHDT, YNNKEL (reference sequence). The CDR3 runs 13 residues. V was clipped by 0 bases and J by 5 bases, with 7 bases between them. The CDR3: CASSQEGGTEAFF. In DNA, the CDR3 is TGTGCCAGCAGCCAAGAAGGGGGGACTGAAGCTTTCTTT.

The rearrangement joins TRBV11-2 to TRBJ2-1; no reliable D call. Per germline, CDR1 SGHAT and CDR2 FQNNGV. Trimming cost V 0 bases and J 2 bases, with 11 bases left between them. The CDR3 is made up of 16 amino acids. The CDR3 sequence is CASSLDPLRTYNEQFF. In nucleotides, the CDR3 is TGTGCCAGCAGCTTAGATCCGCTAAGAACCTACAATGAGCAGTTCTTC.

This rearrangement joins TRBV30 to TRBJ2-6; no definite D call. V was clipped by 5 bases and J by 4 bases, with 18 bases between them. The CDR3 totals 16 residues. The germline gives CDR1 GTSNPN, CDR2 SVGIG (reference sequence). The CDR3 region has the DNA TGTGCCTGGTCCCCGCTCACCTCCGGAGGGGCCAACGTCCTGACTTTC. Translating gives CAWSPLTSGGANVLTF.

The chain combines TRBV5-6 with TRBJ1-6, with TRBD1 matching 7 bases. J lost 10 bases, V lost 0 bases, and 7 bases had no gene match. Looked up from germline, CDR1 is SGHDT and CDR2 is YYEEEE. This CDR3 has 15 amino acids. CDR3 protein: CASSLAGGGNSPLHF. In DNA form, the CDR3 reads TGTGCCAGCAGCTTGGCGGGAGGGGGCAACTCACCCCTCCACTTT.

The chain uses TRBV5-6 and TRBJ1-6, with a tentative D call TRBD1 (5 bases). This CDR3 contains 16 residues. The germline V gene encodes CDR1 SGHDT and CDR2 YYEEEE. V lost 2 bases to trimming and J lost 8 bases, with 17 bases between them. CDR3 DNA sequence: TGTGCCAGCAGCTTATCTCTCCCGGGGGATCATTCACCCCTCCACTTT. It codes for CASSLSLPGDHSPLHF. The full variable domain, completed using reference TRBV5-6 and TRBJ1-6, is DAGVTQSPTHLIKTRGQQVTLRCSPKSGHDTVSWYQQALGQGPQFIFQYYEEEERQRGNFPDRFSGHQFPNYSSELNVNALLLGDSALYLCASSLSLPGDHSPLHFGNGTRLTVT.

The V call is TRBV6-5, the J call TRBJ1-1, with D unresolved. Germline loops: CDR1 MNHEY, CDR2 SVGAGI. V lost 0 bases, J lost 3 bases, and 8 bases lay in between. There are 14 residues in the CDR3. CDR3 sequence: CASSYSQRYTEAFF. The CDR3 nucleotides are TGTGCCAGCAGTTACTCCCAAAGGTACACTGAAGCTTTCTTT.

The genes are TRBV4-1 and TRBJ1-5, with 8 bases lining up with TRBD1. Trimming took 4 bases from V and 4 from J; bases not matched to a gene: 3. The CDR3 runs to 14 residues. Germline loops: CDR1 MGHRA, CDR2 YSYEKL. The CDR3 region has the DNA TGCGCCAGCAGCCTGGGACAGGATAATCAGCCCCAGCATTTT. Amino acids: CASSLGQDNQPQHF.

This clone appeared once. The chain is built from TRBV6-5 and TRBJ2-1; 15 bases map to TRBD2. The V gene's germline CDR1 is MNHEY and CDR2 SVGAGI. The CDR3 covers 15 residues. Trimming cost V 4 bases and J 7 bases; bases outside gene matches: 2. CDR3 nucleotide sequence: TGTGCCAGCAGTTTTGGGACTAGCGGGAGGAATGAGCAGTTCTTC. It yields the protein CASSFGTSGRNEQFF.

The rearrangement uses TRBV5-1 and TRBJ1-1; D is perhaps TRBD1 (5 bases). This CDR3 has 16 amino acids. Trimming removed 4 bases from V and 5 bases from J, with 21 bases in between. Germline CDR1 and CDR2: SGHRS and YFSETQ. The CDR3 loop is CASSPGTSLWETEAFF. The DNA for the CDR3 is TGCGCCAGCAGCCCAGGGACGTCCTTGTGGGAAACTGAAGCTTTCTTT.

The CDR3 DNA follows: TGTGCCACCAGTGCAGCACAGGCTAACTATGGCTACACCTTC. This codes for CATSAAQANYGYTF. The chain recombines TRBV24-1 with TRBJ1-2; maybe TRBD1 (5 bases). The CDR3 is 14 residues long. Looked up from germline, CDR1 is KGHDR and CDR2 is SFDVKD. The V end was cut by 5 bases, the J end by 0 bases, with 9 bases between.